This paragraph reports one TCR beta chain. V was cut by 6 bases and J by 5 bases, with 20 bases left in between. The CDR3 sequence is 15 residues long. Germline CDR1 and CDR2: SQVTM and ANQGSEA. These data belong to a study of cytomegalovirus exposure and HLA in healthy donors. Vbeta (60) and Jbeta (13) primers were used in the PCR. Data came from immunoSEQ multiplex PCR; TCRdb stores just in-frame clones and leaves some out. The repertoire shows approximately 50,000 clones; the top ten hold approximately 2.2%. The sequenced sample was PBMCs. This sequence was found in a female donor in good health and CMV-seronegative. The chain joins TRBV29-1 to TRBJ2-1; D may be TRBD1 (6 bases). CDR3: CSVRGQGLSDNEQFF. In DNA, the CDR3 is TGCAGCGTGAGAGGGCAGGGGTTGTCCGACAATGAGCAGTTCTTC.